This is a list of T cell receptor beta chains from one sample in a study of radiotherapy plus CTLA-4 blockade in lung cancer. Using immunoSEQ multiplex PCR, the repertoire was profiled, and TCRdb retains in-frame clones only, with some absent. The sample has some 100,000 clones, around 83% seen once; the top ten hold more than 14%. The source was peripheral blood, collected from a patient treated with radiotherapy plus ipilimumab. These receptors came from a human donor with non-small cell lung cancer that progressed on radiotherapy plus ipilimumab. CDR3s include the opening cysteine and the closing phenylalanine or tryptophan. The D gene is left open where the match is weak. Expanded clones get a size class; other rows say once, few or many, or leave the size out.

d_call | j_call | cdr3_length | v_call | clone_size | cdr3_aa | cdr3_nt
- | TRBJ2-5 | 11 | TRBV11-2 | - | CASRDQETQYF | TGTGCCAGCCGAGACCAAGAGACCCAGTACTTC
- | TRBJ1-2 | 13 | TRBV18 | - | CASSQDSVYGYTF | TGTGCCAGCTCACAGGACAGTGTATATGGCTACACCTTC
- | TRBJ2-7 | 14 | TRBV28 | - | CASSVLLGGYEQYF | TGTGCCAGCAGCGTTCTTTTGGGTGGCTACGAGCAGTACTTC
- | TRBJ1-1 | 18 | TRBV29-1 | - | CSVKRQGIWGLADTEAFF | TGCAGCGTTAAGCGGCAGGGAATTTGGGGATTAGCGGACACTGAAGCTTTCTTT
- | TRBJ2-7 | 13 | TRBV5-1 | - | CASSESVLYEQYF | TGCGCCAGCAGCGAGAGCGTCCTCTACGAGCAGTACTTC
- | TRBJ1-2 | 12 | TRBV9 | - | CASSVPRYGYTF | TGTGCCAGCAGCGTACCGAGATATGGCTACACCTTC
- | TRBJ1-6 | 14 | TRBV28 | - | CASSLLQLNSPLHF | TGTGCCAGCAGTTTATTGCAGCTCAATTCACCCCTCCACTTT
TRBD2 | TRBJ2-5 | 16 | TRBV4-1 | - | CASSQDPAGGQETQYF | TGCGCCAGCAGCCAAGATCCAGCGGGAGGCCAAGAGACCCAGTACTTC
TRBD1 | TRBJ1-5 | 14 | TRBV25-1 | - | CASSGAGGGQPQHF | TGTGCCAGCAGTGGGGCAGGGGGGGGTCAGCCCCAGCATTTT
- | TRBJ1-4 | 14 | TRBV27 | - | CASSFGGPNEKLFF | TGTGCCAGCAGTTTCGGGGGCCCTAATGAAAAACTGTTTTTT
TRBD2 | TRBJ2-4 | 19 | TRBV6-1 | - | CASSELGTSGALAKNIQYF | TGTGCCAGCAGTGAACTAGGGACTAGCGGGGCTCTAGCCAAAAACATTCAGTACTTC
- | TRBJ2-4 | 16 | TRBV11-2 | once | CASSLDLGGARGIQYF | TGTGCCAGCAGCTTAGATCTAGGGGGGGCGCGGGGCATTCAGTACTTC
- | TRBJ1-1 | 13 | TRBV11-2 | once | CASSLNQNTEAFF | TGTGCCAGCAGCTTAAACCAGAACACTGAAGCTTTCTTT
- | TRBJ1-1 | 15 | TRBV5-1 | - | CASSLSGKPNTEAFF | TGCGCCAGCAGCTTGTCCGGGAAACCGAACACTGAAGCTTTCTTT
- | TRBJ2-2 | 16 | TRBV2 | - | CASFMEAGANTGELFF | TGTGCCAGCTTTATGGAGGCAGGGGCGAACACCGGGGAGCTGTTTTTT
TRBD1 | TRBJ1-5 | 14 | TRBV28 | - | CASTRTGVNQPQHF | TGTGCCAGCACGCGGACAGGGGTCAATCAGCCCCAGCATTTT
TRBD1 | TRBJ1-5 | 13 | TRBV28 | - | CASTGTGSQPQHF | TGTGCCAGCACAGGGACAGGGAGTCAGCCCCAGCATTTT
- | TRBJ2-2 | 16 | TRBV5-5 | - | CASSLIEGGSTGELFF | TGTGCCAGCAGCTTGATTGAAGGGGGAAGCACCGGGGAGCTGTTTTTT
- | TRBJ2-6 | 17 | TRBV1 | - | CTSSQDRRETGANVLTF | TGCACCAGCAGCCAAGATCGGAGGGAGACTGGGGCCAACGTCCTGACTTTC
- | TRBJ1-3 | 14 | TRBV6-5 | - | CASRLRGAGNTIYF | TGTGCCAGCAGGCTGAGGGGGGCTGGAAACACCATATATTTT
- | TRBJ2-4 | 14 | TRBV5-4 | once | CASSSGRAENIQYF | TGTGCCAGCAGCTCGGGGCGGGCGGAGAACATTCAGTACTTC
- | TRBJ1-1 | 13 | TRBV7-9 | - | CASSPMGGTEAFF | TGTGCCAGCAGCCCCATGGGGGGCACTGAAGCTTTCTTT
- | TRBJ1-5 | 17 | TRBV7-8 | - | CASSLGLGRLSNQPQHF | TGTGCCAGCAGCTTAGGATTGGGGCGTCTTAGCAATCAGCCCCAGCATTTT
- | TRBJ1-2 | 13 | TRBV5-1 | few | CASSLGQNYGYTF | TGCGCCAGCAGCTTGGGACAGAACTATGGCTACACCTTC
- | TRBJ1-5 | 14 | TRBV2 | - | CASSDGGSGRPQHF | TGTGCCAGCAGTGACGGTGGTTCTGGTCGGCCCCAGCATTTT
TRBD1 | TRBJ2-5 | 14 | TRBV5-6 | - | CASSPGQREETQYF | TGTGCCAGCAGCCCGGGACAGCGAGAAGAGACCCAGTACTTC
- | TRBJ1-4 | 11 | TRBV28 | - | CATQGPRELFF | TGTGCCACCCAAGGACCTCGGGAACTGTTTTTT
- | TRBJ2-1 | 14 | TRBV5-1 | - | CASSFILADNEQFF | TGCGCCAGCAGCTTTATTTTAGCGGACAATGAGCAGTTCTTC
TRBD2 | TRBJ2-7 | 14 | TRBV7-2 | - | CASSERLAGYEQYF | TGTGCCAGCAGCGAAAGACTAGCGGGCTACGAGCAGTACTTC
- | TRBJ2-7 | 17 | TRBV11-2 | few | CASSLEVGLLSGYEQYF | TGTGCCAGCAGCTTAGAGGTGGGACTCCTGAGCGGCTACGAGCAGTACTTC
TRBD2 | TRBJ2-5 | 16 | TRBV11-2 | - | CASSLKDSGSGETQYF | TGTGCCAGCAGCCTTAAAGATAGCGGGAGTGGGGAGACCCAGTACTTC
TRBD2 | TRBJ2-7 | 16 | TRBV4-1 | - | CASSQATSGSPYEQYF | TGCGCCAGCAGCCAAGCCACTAGCGGGTCCCCCTACGAGCAGTACTTC
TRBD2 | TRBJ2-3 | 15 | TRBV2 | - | CASSEGGVIADTQYF | TGTGCCAGCAGTGAGGGGGGGGTTATTGCAGATACGCAGTATTTT
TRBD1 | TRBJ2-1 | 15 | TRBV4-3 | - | CASSQGGTGGYEQFF | TGCGCCAGCAGCCAAGGCGGGACAGGCGGATATGAGCAGTTCTTC
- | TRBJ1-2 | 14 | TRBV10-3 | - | CAINPGQPNYGYTF | TGTGCCATCAATCCGGGACAACCTAACTATGGCTACACCTTC
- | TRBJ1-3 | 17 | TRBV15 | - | CATSRDTGFLSGNTIYF | TGTGCCACCAGCAGGGACACAGGGTTCCTCTCTGGAAACACCATATATTTT
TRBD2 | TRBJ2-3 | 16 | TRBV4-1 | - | CASSQATLGGKDTQYF | TGCGCCAGCAGCCAAGCTACCCTGGGGGGGAAAGATACGCAGTATTTT
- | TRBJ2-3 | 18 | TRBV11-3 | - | CASSFGTPRVDTTDTQYF | TGTGCCAGCAGCTTTGGCACTCCCAGGGTTGATACCACAGATACGCAGTATTTT
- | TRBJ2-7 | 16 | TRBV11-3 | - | CASSGWDQERGYEQYF | TGTGCCAGCAGCGGGTGGGACCAGGAAAGAGGCTACGAGCAGTACTTC
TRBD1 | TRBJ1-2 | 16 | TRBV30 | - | CAWNPGQPVSGYGYTF | TGTGCCTGGAATCCGGGACAGCCCGTTTCGGGGTATGGCTACACCTTC
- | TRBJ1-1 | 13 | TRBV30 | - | CAWSVGMNTEAFF | TGTGCCTGGAGTGTAGGCATGAACACTGAAGCTTTCTTT
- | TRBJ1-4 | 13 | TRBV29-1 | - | CSVGRGTNEKLFF | TGCAGCGTTGGTAGAGGCACTAATGAAAAACTGTTTTTT
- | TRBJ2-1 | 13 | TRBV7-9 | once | CASSPDPHNEQFF | TGTGCCAGCAGCCCGGACCCGCACAATGAGCAGTTCTTC
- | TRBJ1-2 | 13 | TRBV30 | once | CAWSVGGIGGYTF | TGTGCCTGGAGTGTTGGAGGGATTGGTGGCTACACCTTC
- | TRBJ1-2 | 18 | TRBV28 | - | CASSLSAVARQSHYGYTF | TGTGCCAGCAGTTTATCAGCAGTCGCCCGACAGAGCCACTATGGCTACACCTTC
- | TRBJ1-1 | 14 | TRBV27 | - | CASIRSPMNTEAFF | TGTGCCAGCATTCGAAGTCCGATGAACACTGAAGCTTTCTTT
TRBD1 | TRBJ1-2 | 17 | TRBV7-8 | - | CASSLGLTRTGFYGYTF | TGTGCCAGCAGCTTAGGGCTAACCAGGACAGGCTTCTATGGCTACACCTTC
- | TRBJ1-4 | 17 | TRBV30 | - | CAWSVYLSRAYNEKLFF | TGTGCCTGGAGTGTATATCTCTCCAGGGCCTATAATGAAAAACTGTTTTTT
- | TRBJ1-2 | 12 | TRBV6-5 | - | CASSFWGAGYTF | TGTGCCAGCAGTTTTTGGGGTGCCGGCTACACCTTC
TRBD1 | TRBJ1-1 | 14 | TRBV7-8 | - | CASSKDRGLTEAFF | TGTGCCAGCAGCAAAGACAGGGGGCTGACTGAAGCTTTCTTT
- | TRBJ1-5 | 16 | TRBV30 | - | CAWSSMGRGGNQPQHF | TGTGCCTGGAGTAGTATGGGGCGAGGGGGCAATCAGCCCCAGCATTTT
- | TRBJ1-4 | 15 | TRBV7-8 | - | CASSLGQRIDEKLFF | TGTGCCAGCAGCTTAGGGCAGCGTATTGATGAAAAACTGTTTTTT
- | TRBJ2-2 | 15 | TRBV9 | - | CASSVVPGRIGELFF | TGTGCCAGCAGCGTAGTTCCCGGAAGAATCGGGGAGCTGTTTTTT
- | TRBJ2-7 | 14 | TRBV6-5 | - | CAISRLKGSYEQYF | TGTGCCATTTCCCGACTAAAGGGCTCCTACGAGCAGTACTTC
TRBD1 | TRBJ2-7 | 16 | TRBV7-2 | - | CASSQAIGTGGYEQYF | TGTGCCAGCAGCCAAGCGATCGGGACAGGGGGCTACGAGCAGTACTTC
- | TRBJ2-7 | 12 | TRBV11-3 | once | CASSRDLYEQYF | TGTGCCAGCAGCCGGGACCTTTACGAGCAGTACTTC